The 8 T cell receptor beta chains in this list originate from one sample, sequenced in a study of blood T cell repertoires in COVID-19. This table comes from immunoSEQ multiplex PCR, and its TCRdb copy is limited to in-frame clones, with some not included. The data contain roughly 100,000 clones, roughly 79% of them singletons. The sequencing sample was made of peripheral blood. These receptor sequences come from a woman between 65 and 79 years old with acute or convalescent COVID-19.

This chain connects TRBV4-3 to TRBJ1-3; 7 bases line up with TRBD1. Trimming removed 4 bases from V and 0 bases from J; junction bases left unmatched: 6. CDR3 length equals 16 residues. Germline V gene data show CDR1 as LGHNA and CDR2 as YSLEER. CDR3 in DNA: TGCGCCAGCAGCCCAGCCCGGGACAGCTCTGGAAACACCATATATTTT. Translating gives CASSPARDSSGNTIYF.

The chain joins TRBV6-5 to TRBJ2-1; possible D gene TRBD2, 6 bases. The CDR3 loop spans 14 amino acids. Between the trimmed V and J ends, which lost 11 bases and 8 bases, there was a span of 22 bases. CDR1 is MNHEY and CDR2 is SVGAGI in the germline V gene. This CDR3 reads CAVRLGGFTDEQFF. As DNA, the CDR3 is TGTGCCGTTCGACTCGGAGGGTTTACGGATGAGCAGTTCTTC.

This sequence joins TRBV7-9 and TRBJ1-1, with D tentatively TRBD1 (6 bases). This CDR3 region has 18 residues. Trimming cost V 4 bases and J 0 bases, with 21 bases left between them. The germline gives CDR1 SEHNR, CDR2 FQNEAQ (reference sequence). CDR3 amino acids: CASSSGFLSGVLNTEAFF. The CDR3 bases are TGTGCCAGCAGCTCCGGTTTCTTATCAGGGGTACTGAACACTGAAGCTTTCTTT. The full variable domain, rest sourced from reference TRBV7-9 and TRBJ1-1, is DTGVSQNPRHKITKRGQNVTFRCDPISEHNRLYWYRQTLGQGPEFLTYFQNEAQLEKSRLLSDRFSAERPKGSFSTLEIQRTEQGDSAMYLCASSSGFLSGVLNTEAFFGQGTRLTVV.

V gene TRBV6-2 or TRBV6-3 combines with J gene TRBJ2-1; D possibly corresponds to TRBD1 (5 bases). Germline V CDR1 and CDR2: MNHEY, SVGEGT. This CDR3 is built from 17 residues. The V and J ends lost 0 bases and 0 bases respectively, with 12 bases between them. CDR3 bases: TGTGCCAGCAGTTACTCGGGGCGGAAGAGCTCCTACAATGAGCAGTTCTTC. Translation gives CASSYSGRKSSYNEQFF.

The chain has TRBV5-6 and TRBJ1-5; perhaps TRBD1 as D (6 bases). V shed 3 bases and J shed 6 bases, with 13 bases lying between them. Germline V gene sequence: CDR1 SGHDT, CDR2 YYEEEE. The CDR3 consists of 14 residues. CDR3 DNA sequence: TGTGCCAGCAGCTCGAACAGGGTTCCTCAGCCCCAGCATTTT. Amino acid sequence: CASSSNRVPQPQHF.

CDR3 protein: CASSEGQGFGKLFF. CDR3 in DNA: TGTGCCAGCAGTGAGGGACAGGGGTTCGGAAAACTGTTTTTT. The J gene is TRBJ1-4, the V gene TRBV6-1; 10 bases fit TRBD1. This CDR3 comprises 14 residues. CDR1 and CDR2 from the germline V gene are MNHNS and SASEGT. Unmatched junction bases numbered 5, after V lost 3 bases and J lost 10 bases.

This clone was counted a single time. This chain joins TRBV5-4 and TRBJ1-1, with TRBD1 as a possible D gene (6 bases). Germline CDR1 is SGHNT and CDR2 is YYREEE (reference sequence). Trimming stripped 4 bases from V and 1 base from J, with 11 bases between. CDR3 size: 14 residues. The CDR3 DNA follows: TGTGCCAGCAGCGTAAGGACAGCGAACACTGAAGCTTTCTTT. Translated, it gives CASSVRTANTEAFF.

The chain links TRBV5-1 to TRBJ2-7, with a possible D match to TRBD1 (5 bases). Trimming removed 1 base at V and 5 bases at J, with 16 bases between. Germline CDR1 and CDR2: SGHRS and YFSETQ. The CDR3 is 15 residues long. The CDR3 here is CASSLSVGADHEQYF. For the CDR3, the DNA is TGCGCCAGCAGCTTGTCTGTAGGGGCGGACCACGAGCAGTACTTC.